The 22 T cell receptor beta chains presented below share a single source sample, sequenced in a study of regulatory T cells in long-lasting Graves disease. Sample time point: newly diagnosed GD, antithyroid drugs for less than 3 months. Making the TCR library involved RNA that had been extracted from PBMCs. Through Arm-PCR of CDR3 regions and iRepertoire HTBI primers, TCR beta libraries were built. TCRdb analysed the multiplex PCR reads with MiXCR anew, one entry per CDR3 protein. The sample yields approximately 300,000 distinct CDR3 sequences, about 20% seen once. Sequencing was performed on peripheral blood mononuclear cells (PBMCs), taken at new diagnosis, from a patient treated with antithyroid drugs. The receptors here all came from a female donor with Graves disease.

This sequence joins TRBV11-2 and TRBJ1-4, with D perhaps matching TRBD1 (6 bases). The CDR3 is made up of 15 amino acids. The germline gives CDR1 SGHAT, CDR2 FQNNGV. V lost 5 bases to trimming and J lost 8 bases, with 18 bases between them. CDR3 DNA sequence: TGTGCCAGCAGCCCATTCGGGGGGCCAGGAGAAAAACTGTTTTTT. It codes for CASSPFGGPGEKLFF.

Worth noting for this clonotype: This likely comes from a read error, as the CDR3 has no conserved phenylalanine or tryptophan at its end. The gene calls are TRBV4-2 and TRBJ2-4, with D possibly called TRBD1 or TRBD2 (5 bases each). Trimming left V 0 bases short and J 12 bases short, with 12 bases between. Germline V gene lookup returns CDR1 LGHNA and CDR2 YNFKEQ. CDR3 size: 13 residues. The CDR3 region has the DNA TGTGCCAGCAGCCAAGATTCGAGGGGCTCTCAGTACTCC. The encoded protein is CASSQDSRGSQYS.

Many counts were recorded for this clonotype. The CDR3 nucleotides are TGTGCCAGCAGTCCCAGGGAAAACTATGGCTACACCTTC. Protein sequence: CASSPRENYGYTF. The J gene is TRBJ1-2, the V gene TRBV6-1; maybe TRBD1 (5 bases). The germline gives CDR1 MNHNS, CDR2 SASEGT. This CDR3 has 13 amino acids. Trimming removed 5 bases from V and 2 bases from J, with 9 bases in between.

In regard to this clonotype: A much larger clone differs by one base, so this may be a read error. This chain's CDR3 is CPSSERVKNIQYF. CDR3 nucleotide sequence: TGCCCCAGCAGTGAGAGAGTTAAAAACATTCAGTACTTC. V gene TRBV10-2 combines with J gene TRBJ2-4, with unresolved D. The germline CDR1 and CDR2 sequences are WSHSY and SAAADI. The CDR3 sequence is 13 residues long.

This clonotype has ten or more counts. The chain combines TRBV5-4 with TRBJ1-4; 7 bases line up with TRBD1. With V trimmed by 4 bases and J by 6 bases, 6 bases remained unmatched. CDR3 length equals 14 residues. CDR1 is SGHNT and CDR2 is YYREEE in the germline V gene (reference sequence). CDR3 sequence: CASSAGQNDEKLFF. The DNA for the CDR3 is TGTGCCAGCAGCGCGGGACAGAACGATGAAAAACTGTTTTTT.

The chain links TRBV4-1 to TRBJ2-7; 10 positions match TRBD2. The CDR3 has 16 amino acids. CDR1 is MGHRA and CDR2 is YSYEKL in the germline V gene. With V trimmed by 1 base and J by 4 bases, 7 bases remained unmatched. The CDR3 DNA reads TGCGCCAGCAGCCAAGGGCTAGCGGGAGAATTGTACGAGCAGTACTTC. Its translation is CASSQGLAGELYEQYF.

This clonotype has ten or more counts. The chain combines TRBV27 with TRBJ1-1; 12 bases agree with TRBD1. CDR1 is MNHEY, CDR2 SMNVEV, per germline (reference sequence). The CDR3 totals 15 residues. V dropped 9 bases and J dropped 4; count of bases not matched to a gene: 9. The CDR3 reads CASPRDRGRSTEAFF. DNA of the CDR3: TGTGCCAGTCCCCGGGACAGGGGGCGAAGCACTGAAGCTTTCTTT.

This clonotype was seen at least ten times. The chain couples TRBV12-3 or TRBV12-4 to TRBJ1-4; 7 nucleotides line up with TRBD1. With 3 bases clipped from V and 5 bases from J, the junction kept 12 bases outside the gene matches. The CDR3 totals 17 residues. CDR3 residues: CASSFRDSSLQNEKLFF. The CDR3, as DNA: TGTGCCAGCAGTTTCCGGGACAGCTCGCTCCAGAATGAAAAACTGTTTTTT.

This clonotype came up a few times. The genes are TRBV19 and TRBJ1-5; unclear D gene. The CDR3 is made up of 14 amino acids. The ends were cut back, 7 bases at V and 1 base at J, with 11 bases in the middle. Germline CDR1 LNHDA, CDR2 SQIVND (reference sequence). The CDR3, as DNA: TGTGCCAGTATTGGGCAGGAAAGCAATCAGCCCCAGCATTTT. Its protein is CASIGQESNQPQHF.

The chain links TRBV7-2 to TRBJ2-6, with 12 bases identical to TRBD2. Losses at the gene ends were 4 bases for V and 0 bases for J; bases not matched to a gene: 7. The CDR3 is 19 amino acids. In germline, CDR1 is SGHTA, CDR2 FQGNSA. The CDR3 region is CASSWTGLAGFSGANVLTF. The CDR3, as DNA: TGTGCCAGCAGCTGGACGGGACTAGCGGGCTTCTCTGGGGCCAACGTCCTGACTTTC.

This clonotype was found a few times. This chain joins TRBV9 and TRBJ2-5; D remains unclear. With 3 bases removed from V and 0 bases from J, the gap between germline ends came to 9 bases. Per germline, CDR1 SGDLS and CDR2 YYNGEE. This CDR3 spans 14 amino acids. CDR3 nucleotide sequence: TGTGCCAGCAGCGAGAGCAGGAACCAAGAGACCCAGTACTTC. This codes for CASSESRNQETQYF.

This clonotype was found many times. The CDR3 DNA reads as TGCGCCAGCAGCTTGCAATCCACGAACACTGAAGCTTTCTTT. This sequence encodes CASSLQSTNTEAFF. The rearrangement uses TRBV5-1 and TRBJ1-1, with D unclear. Germline V CDR1 and CDR2: SGHRS, YFSETQ. This CDR3 spans 14 amino acids. The V and J ends lost 1 base and 1 base respectively, with 8 bases between them.

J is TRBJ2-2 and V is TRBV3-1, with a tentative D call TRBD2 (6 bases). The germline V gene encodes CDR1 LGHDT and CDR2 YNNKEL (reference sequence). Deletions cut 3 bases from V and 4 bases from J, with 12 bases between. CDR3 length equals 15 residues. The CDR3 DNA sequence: TGTGCCAGCAGCCATCGGGGGTCCTTCACCGGGGAGCTGTTTTTT. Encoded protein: CASSHRGSFTGELFF.

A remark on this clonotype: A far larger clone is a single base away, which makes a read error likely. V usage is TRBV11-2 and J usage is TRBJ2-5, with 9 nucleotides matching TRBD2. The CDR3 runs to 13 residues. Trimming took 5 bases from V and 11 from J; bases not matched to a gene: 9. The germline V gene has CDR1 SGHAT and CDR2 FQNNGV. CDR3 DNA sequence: TGTGCCAGCAGCCTCGGACTAGCGAGTGAGCAGTACTTC. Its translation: CASSLGLASEQYF.

The CDR3 is CASSYWSYEQFF. The DNA of the CDR3 is TGTGCCAGCAGTTACTGGTCCTATGAGCAGTTCTTC. The chain joins TRBV6-5 to TRBJ2-1; D is unresolved. The CDR3 is made up of 12 amino acids. The V and J ends lost 1 base and 8 bases respectively, with 6 bases between them. The germline V gene encodes CDR1 MNHEY and CDR2 SVGAGI.

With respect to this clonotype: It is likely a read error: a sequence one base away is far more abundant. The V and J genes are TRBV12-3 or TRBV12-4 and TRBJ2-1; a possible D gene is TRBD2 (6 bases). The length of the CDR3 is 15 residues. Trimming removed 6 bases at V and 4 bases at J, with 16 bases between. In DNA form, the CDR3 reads TGTGCCAGCAGCTTCACGCAGGGACTGTACAATGAGCAGTTCTTC. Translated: CASSFTQGLYNEQFF.

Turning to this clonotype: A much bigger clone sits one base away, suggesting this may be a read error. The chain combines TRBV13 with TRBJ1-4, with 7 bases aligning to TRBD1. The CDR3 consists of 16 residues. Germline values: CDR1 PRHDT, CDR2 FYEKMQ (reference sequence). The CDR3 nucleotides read TGTGCCAGCAGCACCAGACAGGGATCAACTAATGAAAAACTGGTTTTT. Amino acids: CASSTRQGSTNEKLVF.

CDR3 in amino acids: CASTTSGTYQETQYF. The CDR3 coding sequence is TGTGCCAGTACCACTAGCGGAACGTACCAAGAGACCCAGTACTTC. The rearrangement uses TRBV19 and TRBJ2-5; 8 bases fit TRBD2. Germline CDR1 reads LNHDA; CDR2 reads SQIVND (reference sequence). CDR3 length: 15 amino acids. V was clipped by 7 bases and J by 0 bases; unmatched bases: 7.

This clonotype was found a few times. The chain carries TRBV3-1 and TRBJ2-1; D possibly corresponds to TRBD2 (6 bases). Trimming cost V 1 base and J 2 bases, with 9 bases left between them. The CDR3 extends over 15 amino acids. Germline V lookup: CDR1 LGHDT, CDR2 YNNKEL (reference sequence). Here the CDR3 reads CASSQAGDPYNEQFF. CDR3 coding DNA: TGTGCCAGCAGCCAAGCGGGAGATCCCTACAATGAGCAGTTCTTC.

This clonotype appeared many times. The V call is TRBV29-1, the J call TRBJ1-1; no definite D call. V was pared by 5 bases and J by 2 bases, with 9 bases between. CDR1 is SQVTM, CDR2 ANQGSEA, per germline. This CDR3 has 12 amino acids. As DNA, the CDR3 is TGCAGCGTTCGAGCACCAAACACTGAAGCTTTCTTT. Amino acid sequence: CSVRAPNTEAFF.

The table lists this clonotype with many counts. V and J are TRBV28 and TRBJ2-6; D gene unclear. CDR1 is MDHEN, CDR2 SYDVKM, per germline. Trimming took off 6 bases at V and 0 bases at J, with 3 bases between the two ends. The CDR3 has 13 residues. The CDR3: CASRLSGANVLTF. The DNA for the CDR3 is TGTGCCAGCAGGCTCTCTGGGGCCAACGTCCTGACTTTC.

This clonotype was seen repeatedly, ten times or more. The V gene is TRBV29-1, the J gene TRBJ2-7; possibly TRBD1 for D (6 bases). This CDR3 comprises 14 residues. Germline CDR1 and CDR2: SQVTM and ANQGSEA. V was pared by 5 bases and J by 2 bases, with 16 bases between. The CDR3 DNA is TGCAGCGTTTCAGTGGGGGCGAGACCCTACGAGCAGTACTTC. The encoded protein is CSVSVGARPYEQYF.